These 16 T cell receptor beta chains were all obtained from the same sample, sequenced in a study of blood T cell repertoires in COVID-19. Some clones are missing from TCRdb's copy, which holds only in-frame ones; the method was immunoSEQ multiplex PCR. The table shows a few hundred thousand clones, with about 90% occurring only once. Sequenced input: PBMCs or T cells enriched from blood (not recorded which). These TCRs come from a woman aged 30 to 39 who had recovered from COVID-19.

The chain recombines TRBV5-1 with TRBJ2-1; tentative D call: TRBD1 (6 bases). V lost 0 bases and J lost 2, with 6 bases in between. CDR3 length: 14 amino acids. The germline V gene encodes CDR1 SGHRS and CDR2 YFSETQ. CDR3 coding DNA: TGCGCCAGCAGCTTGGGGACAGCCTACAATGAGCAGTTCTTC. Amino acids: CASSLGTAYNEQFF. The variable domain in full, with the rest retrieved from reference TRBV5-1 and TRBJ2-1, is KAGVTQTPRYLIKTRGQQVTLSCSPISGHRSVSWYQQTPGQGLQFLFEYFSETQRNKGNFPGRFSGRQFSNSRSEMNVSTLELGDSALYLCASSLGTAYNEQFFGPGTRLTVL.

This clone was seen a few times. The CDR3 spells CASSLGPQGAIQETQYF. In DNA, the CDR3 is TGTGCCAGCAGCTTGGGGCCTCAGGGGGCGATTCAAGAGACCCAGTACTTC. The V call is TRBV7-8, the J call TRBJ2-5, with 8 bases aligning to TRBD1. The J segment lost 2 bases and the V segment lost 3 bases, leaving 11 bases of the junction unmatched. This CDR3 is built from 17 residues. The germline CDR1 and CDR2 sequences are SGHVS and FQNEAQ.

The V gene is TRBV5-4, the J gene TRBJ1-4, with D unclear. The CDR3 length is 13 residues. Trimming stripped 1 base from V and 5 bases from J, with 6 bases between. The germline CDR1 and CDR2 sequences are SGHNT and YYREEE (reference sequence). DNA of the CDR3: TGTGCCAGCAGCTTGTGGGAGAATGAAAAACTGTTTTTT. Protein sequence: CASSLWENEKLFF. Using reference TRBV5-4 and TRBJ1-4 for the parts outside the CDR3, the full variable domain is ETGVTQSPTHLIKTRGQQVTLRCSSQSGHNTVSWYQQALGQGPQFIFQYYREEENGRGNFPPRFSGLQFPNYSSELNVNALELDDSALYLCASSLWENEKLFFGSGTQLSVL.

The J gene is TRBJ2-2, the V gene TRBV10-3, with TRBD1 identical over 8 bases. Germline assignment: CDR1 ENHRY and CDR2 SYGVKD. Losses at the gene ends were 8 bases for V and 7 bases for J; bases not matched to a gene: 6. The CDR3 length is 13 residues. The CDR3 spells CAILAGGGGELFF. The CDR3 nucleotides read TGTGCCATCTTAGCAGGGGGCGGCGGGGAGCTGTTTTTT.

V is TRBV21-1 and J is TRBJ2-7; the DNA was not used to check the table's D call, TRBD2. TRBV21-1 is an annotated pseudogene. CDR3 length: 12 residues. CDR3 sequence: CASRRGTYEQYF. DNA for the CDR3: TGTGCCAGCCGCAGAGGCACCTACGAGCAGTACTTC.

The CDR3 is CASSPSRDRGNYGYTF. For the CDR3, the DNA is TGTGCCAGCTCACCAAGCCGGGACAGGGGTAACTATGGCTACACCTTC. This chain uses TRBV18 with TRBJ1-2; 10 nucleotides line up with TRBD1. The J segment lost 1 base and the V segment lost 2 bases, leaving 4 bases of the junction unmatched. Germline-derived CDR1 and CDR2 are KGHSH and LQKENI. The CDR3 has 16 amino acids.

The chain has TRBV27 and TRBJ2-7, with 7 bases matching TRBD1. V lost 5 bases to trimming and J lost 3 bases; unmatched junction nucleotides: 7. CDR1 and CDR2 from the germline V gene are MNHEY and SMNVEV (reference sequence). CDR3 length: 14 amino acids. The CDR3 sequence: CASSPGTAVYEQYF. The CDR3 bases are TGTGCCAGCAGTCCCGGGACAGCAGTCTACGAGCAGTACTTC.

The chain combines TRBV3-1 (or the pseudogene TRBV3-2) with TRBJ2-7; D not certain. The CDR3 extends over 13 amino acids. Trimming shortened V by 3 bases and J by 3 bases, and 9 bases separated the two germline ends. The germline V gene encodes CDR1 LGHDT and CDR2 YNNKEL (reference sequence). The CDR3 here is CASSHSSRYEQYF. In DNA, the CDR3 is TGTGCCAGCAGCCACTCTTCCCGCTACGAGCAGTACTTC.

The count of this clone is one. The CDR3 bases are TGCAGCGTTGGTCAGGGGGGAGCTTTCTTT. This gives the protein CSVGQGGAFF. The J gene is TRBJ1-1, the V gene TRBV29-1; 7 bases fit TRBD1. V shed 4 bases and J 10 bases; nucleotides not matched to a gene: 3. The CDR3 totals 10 residues. Germline V lookup: CDR1 SQVTM, CDR2 ANQGSEA. Variable domain in full (rest from reference TRBV29-1 and TRBJ1-1): SAVISQKPSRDICQRGTSLTIQCQVDSQVTMMFWYRQQPGQSLTLIATANQGSEATYESGFVIDKFPISRPNLTFSTLTVSNMSPEDSSIYLCSVGQGGAFFGQGTRLTVV.

This clone was detected only once. The gene calls are TRBV10-3 and TRBJ2-3; the match to TRBD2 covers 9 bases. Trimming took 8 bases from V and 0 from J; bases not matched to a gene: 6. There are 15 residues in the CDR3. The germline V gene has CDR1 ENHRY and CDR2 SYGVKD. Here the CDR3 reads CAIAGGGASTDTQYF. In DNA form, the CDR3 reads TGTGCCATCGCGGGCGGGGGGGCTAGCACAGATACGCAGTATTTT.

The rearrangement joins TRBV24-1 to TRBJ1-2; D unresolved. Germline loops: CDR1 KGHDR, CDR2 SFDVKD. This CDR3 has 14 residues. Trimming shortened V by 3 bases and J by 7 bases, and 14 bases separated the two germline ends. CDR3 nucleotide sequence: TGTGCCACCAGTGATGCGGGATCCGAGAGTGGCTACACCTTC. Amino acid sequence: CATSDAGSESGYTF.

The chain joins TRBV5-1 to TRBJ2-1; 9 bases are shared with TRBD2. The V segment lost 4 bases and the J segment 3 bases; nucleotides outside the gene matches: 5. Germline loops: CDR1 SGHRS, CDR2 YFSETQ. The CDR3 sequence is 15 residues long. The CDR3 region has the DNA TGCGCCAGCAGCGGGAGCGGGGGGCTCTACAATGAGCAGTTCTTC. Its translation: CASSGSGGLYNEQFF.

V and J are TRBV7-2 and TRBJ1-6; 7 bases align to TRBD1. There are 13 residues in the CDR3. Germline V CDR1 and CDR2: SGHTA, FQGNSA. V trimming: 1 base; J trimming: 13 bases; junction bases outside the gene matches: 4. DNA for the CDR3: TGTGCCAGCAGCTTAGGGAGGGGGCAGCCCCTCCACTTT. Translating it yields CASSLGRGQPLHF.

V usage is TRBV5-1 and J usage is TRBJ1-2; no firm D call. The CDR3 has 17 residues. Germline CDR1 reads SGHRS; CDR2 reads YFSETQ. Trimming took 0 bases from V and 3 from J, leaving 18 bases between them. The CDR3 here is CASSLAYWTRRDYGYTF. The CDR3 nucleotides read TGCGCCAGCAGCTTGGCCTACTGGACTCGGCGAGACTATGGCTACACCTTC.

Here the CDR3 DNA reads TGCGCCAGCCGGACAGGGGAAATGAACACTGAAGCTTTCTTT. It specifies CASRTGEMNTEAFF. The chain carries TRBV5-1 and TRBJ1-1; 9 positions agree with TRBD1. The CDR3 length is 14 residues. The V segment lost 7 bases and the J segment 0 bases; nucleotides outside the gene matches: 4. The V gene's germline CDR1 is SGHRS and CDR2 YFSETQ.

The V gene is TRBV5-8, the J gene TRBJ2-7; tentative D call: TRBD2 (5 bases). V was pared by 4 bases and J by 2 bases, with 10 bases between. CDR1 and CDR2 (germline): SGHTS, YDEGEE. The CDR3 has 13 amino acids. The CDR3 DNA follows: TGTGCCAGCAGCGCACGGGGAGCCTACGAGCAGTACTTC. As protein: CASSARGAYEQYF.